This T cell receptor (beta chain) is from a study of T cells in Graves' hyperthyroidism and ophthalmopathy. Amplified TCR beta CDR3 regions derived from RNA transcripts. During a first-round RT-PCR of the TCR CDR3, the HTBI primer set was used. TCRdb re-called the multiplex PCR reads with MiXCR, one entry per CDR3 protein. The repertoire includes 540,000 or so distinct CDR3 sequences, around 42% of them detected once, and around 19% sits in the top ten. There are 14 residues in the CDR3. V was clipped by 5 bases and J by 9 bases, with 17 bases between them. Germline V gene lookup returns CDR1 SEHNR and CDR2 FQNEAQ (reference sequence). Patients were excluded because of uncontrolled infection, other autoimmune disease, pregnancy or lactation.

This receptor was taken from an adult woman with Graves' disease, either hyperthyroidism or ophthalmopathy (not recorded which). The J gene is TRBJ1-5, the V gene TRBV7-9; D possibly corresponds to TRBD1 (5 bases). Sequences were obtained from peripheral blood or thyroid tissue (not recorded which). CDR3 amino acids: CASSPGTASAPQHF. DNA for the CDR3: TGTGCCAGCAGCCCCGGGACGGCGTCGGCGCCCCAGCATTTT. Full variable domain (rest looked up from reference TRBV7-9 and TRBJ1-5): DTGVSQNPRHKITKRGQNVTFRCDPISEHNRLYWYRQTLGQGPEFLTYFQNEAQLEKSRLLSDRFSAERPKGSFSTLEIQRTEQGDSAMYLCASSPGTASAPQHFGDGTRLSIL.